Sequencing of this T cell receptor (beta chain) was carried out in a study of T cell responses to AZD1222 COVID-19 vaccine. Study results and caveats: At baseline, just a handful of AZD1222 recipients tested seropositive. A mostly white British donor set with more females was recruited, and clonal diversity was possibly underestimated.

Germline values: CDR1 MDHEN, CDR2 SYDVKM. This CDR3 has 14 amino acids. Trimming stripped 5 bases from V and 2 bases from J, with 11 bases between. With regard to this clone: As yet, its antigen is unknown.

TCRdb's table, derived via immunoSEQ multiplex PCR, lists solely in-frame clones and lacks some. The sample consists of about 100,000 clones, around nine tenths of them appearing once. The rearrangement links TRBV28 to TRBJ2-3; D unresolved. This clonotype was obtained from an adult in good health. This sample comprised peripheral blood, obtained on day 0 of AZD1222 vaccination. This chain's CDR3 is CASSPRAYTDTQYF. Written as DNA, the CDR3 is TGTGCCAGCAGTCCCCGGGCCTACACAGATACGCAGTATTTT.